This T cell receptor (beta chain) originates from a study of T cells in Graves' hyperthyroidism and ophthalmopathy. Lactation, pregnancy, other autoimmune disease or uncontrolled infection excluded patients. This clonotype was detected many times. What it recognizes is unknown. The study's findings and limits: Clonotypes that were expanded in thyroid above 0.001 mostly appeared in blood too.

Using RNA transcripts as the source, TCR beta CDR3 regions were amplified. The HTBI primer set drove a first-round RT-PCR of the TCR CDR3. Using its own MiXCR run on the multiplex PCR reads, TCRdb lists one record per CDR3 protein. Here the sample spans hundreds of thousands of distinct CDR3 sequences, roughly 21% being singletons. The receptor was isolated from a man aged 35-49 years with Graves' ophthalmopathy. Sequenced sample: blood.

The CDR3: CAISKWGGLDDEQYF. For the CDR3, the DNA is TGTGCCATATCCAAGTGGGGGGGCTTGGACGACGAGCAGTACTTC. The chain employs TRBV10-3 and TRBJ2-7; the D gene is possibly TRBD2 (7 bases). V was clipped by 9 bases and J by 5 bases, with 23 bases between them. CDR1 and CDR2 from the germline V gene are ENHRY and SYGVKD. CDR3 length: 15 amino acids.